Each of the 26 T cell receptor beta chains below was sequenced from the same sample in a study of early T cells in non-severe SARS-CoV-2 infection. TCRdb re-called the 5' RACE reads through MiXCR, storing one row per CDR3 protein. The sample carries around 63,000 distinct CDR3 sequences, under 15% recorded once. Sequenced sample: whole blood. The receptors here all came from an adult who was a healthcare worker with PCR-confirmed SARS-CoV-2 infection or an uninfected control (not recorded which).

Only a few counts were recorded for this clonotype. This chain joins TRBV28 and TRBJ2-7; 8 positions match TRBD2. There are 15 residues in the CDR3. The J segment lost 6 bases and the V segment lost 3 bases, leaving 10 bases of the junction unmatched. CDR1 is MDHEN, CDR2 SYDVKM, per germline. The CDR3 DNA reads TGTGCCAGCAGTTTTGTGGGACTAGAGGCCTCCGAGCAGTACTTC. Encoded protein: CASSFVGLEASEQYF. Combining the CDR3 with reference TRBV28 and TRBJ2-7 gives the whole variable domain DVKVTQSSRYLVKRTGEKVFLECVQDMDHENMFWYRQDPGLGLRLIYFSYDVKMKEKGDIPEGYSVSREKKERFSLILESASTNQTSMYLCASSFVGLEASEQYFGPGTRLTVT.

This clonotype was detected ten times or more. V usage is TRBV29-1 and J usage is TRBJ2-1; TRBD1 aligns across 7 bases. Germline CDR1 is SQVTM and CDR2 is ANQGSEA. V trimming: 1 base; J trimming: 5 bases; junction bases outside the gene matches: 8. There are 15 residues in the CDR3. CDR3 residues: CSVEVRRTGDNEQFF. The CDR3 DNA reads TGCAGCGTTGAAGTCCGGAGGACAGGCGACAATGAGCAGTTCTTC.

This clonotype has just a few counts. The chain joins TRBV4-3 to TRBJ1-1; D is possibly TRBD1 (6 bases). This CDR3 is 15 amino acids long. The germline V gene has CDR1 LGHNA and CDR2 YSLEER. Trimming removed 1 base at V and 1 base at J, with 10 bases between. CDR3 sequence reads: CASSQVLTGNTEAFF. The DNA for the CDR3 is TGCGCCAGCAGCCAAGTCCTGACAGGGAACACTGAAGCTTTCTTT.

Ten or more counts support this clonotype. This chain links TRBV12-3 or TRBV12-4 with TRBJ1-5; D ambiguous. The CDR3 spans 14 residues. Trimming left V 7 bases short and J 2 bases short, with 12 bases between. This CDR3 reads CASTNAGGNQPQHF. As DNA, the CDR3 is TGTGCCAGCACCAATGCTGGGGGCAATCAGCCCCAGCATTTT.

CDR3 amino acids: CSVAGTDLRGYTF. The CDR3 DNA reads TGCAGCGTAGCGGGGACTGATCTTCGGGGCTACACCTTC. The V and J genes are TRBV29-1 and TRBJ1-2; possible D gene TRBD1, 5 bases. CDR3 length: 13 amino acids. Germline-derived CDR1 and CDR2 are SQVTM and ANQGSEA. V was clipped by 6 bases and J by 8 bases, with 19 bases between them. Looking up the rest from reference TRBV29-1 and TRBJ1-2 gives the full variable domain: SAVISQKPSRDICQRGTSLTIQCQVDSQVTMMFWYRQQPGQSLTLIATANQGSEATYESGFVIDKFPISRPNLTFSTLTVSNMSPEDSSIYLCSVAGTDLRGYTFGSGTRLTVV.

This clonotype was seen many times. The J gene is TRBJ1-1, the V gene TRBV7-8; 8 bases line up with TRBD1. CDR1 is SGHVS and CDR2 is FQNEAQ in the germline V gene. The CDR3 is 13 amino acids. The V gene end was trimmed by 1 base and the J gene end by 7 bases; junction bases not matched to a gene: 2. The CDR3 region has the DNA TGTGCCAGCAGCTTAGGGGGACAGGTTGAAGCTTTCTTT. Amino acid sequence: CASSLGGQVEAFF.

This clonotype was seen a handful of times. V gene TRBV19 combines with J gene TRBJ2-2, with TRBD2 as a possible D gene (6 bases). The CDR3 totals 16 residues. V lost 5 bases to trimming and J lost 5 bases, with 18 bases between them. Per the germline V gene, CDR1 is LNHDA and CDR2 is SQIVND (reference sequence). Here the CDR3 reads CASSPRARGRTGELFF. The CDR3 bases are TGTGCCAGTAGTCCCCGGGCGCGGGGCAGGACCGGGGAGCTGTTTTTT.

This clonotype occurred many times. The rearrangement uses TRBV5-1 and TRBJ2-1, with 7 bases matching TRBD2. The germline gives CDR1 SGHRS, CDR2 YFSETQ. After removal of 2 bases from V and 0 bases from J, the junction contained 2 bases not matched to a gene. This CDR3 contains 15 residues. CDR3 residues: CASSFGGISYNEQFF. For the CDR3, the DNA is TGCGCCAGCAGCTTCGGGGGGATCTCCTACAATGAGCAGTTCTTC. Complete variable domain (other parts from reference TRBV5-1 and TRBJ2-1): KAGVTQTPRYLIKTRGQQVTLSCSPISGHRSVSWYQQTPGQGLQFLFEYFSETQRNKGNFPGRFSGRQFSNSRSEMNVSTLELGDSALYLCASSFGGISYNEQFFGPGTRLTVL.

Ten or more counts support this clonotype. V gene TRBV7-2 combines with J gene TRBJ1-2; 11 positions match TRBD1. Per germline, CDR1 SGHTA and CDR2 FQGNSA. Unmatched junction bases numbered 4, after V lost 1 base and J lost 3 bases. CDR3 length equals 16 residues. CDR3 sequence (DNA): TGTGCCAGCAGCTTAGGAGGGACAGGGGGTGACTATGGCTACACCTTC. Translating gives CASSLGGTGGDYGYTF.

The rearrangement links TRBV11-3 to TRBJ1-1; D remains unclear. Germline CDR1 is SGHNT and CDR2 is YENEEA. This CDR3 contains 14 residues. The germline V and J ends were trimmed by 1 base and 0 bases, with 6 bases remaining between them. DNA of the CDR3: TGTGCCAGCAGCTTAGGCCCGGTGAACACTGAAGCTTTCTTT. Its protein is CASSLGPVNTEAFF.

The chain links TRBV2 to TRBJ2-1; D gene uncertain. This CDR3 contains 15 residues. The V gene lost 2 bases and the J gene lost 3 bases, with 11 bases spanning the gap. Germline CDR1 reads SNHLY; CDR2 reads FYNNEI. CDR3 sequence: CASSEPPASYNEQFF. Written as DNA, the CDR3 is TGTGCCAGCAGTGAACCCCCAGCCAGCTACAATGAGCAGTTCTTC.

In its sample, this clonotype was seen many times. The J gene is TRBJ2-3, the V gene TRBV20-1; D is possibly TRBD1 (6 bases). V was clipped by 5 bases and J by 4 bases, with 10 bases between them. Looked up from germline, CDR1 is DFQATT and CDR2 is SNEGSKA (reference sequence). The CDR3 is made up of 12 amino acids. The CDR3 nucleotides read TGCAGTGCTGATAAGGGGGCAGATACGCAGTATTTT. Encoded protein: CSADKGADTQYF.

A few counts support this clonotype. The chain couples TRBV6-6 to TRBJ2-7; 8 bases match TRBD2. V was pared by 3 bases and J by 3 bases, with 4 bases of the junction left unmatched. Germline V gives CDR1 MNHNY, CDR2 SVGAGI (reference sequence). This CDR3 contains 14 residues. CDR3 DNA: TGTGCCAGCAGTTATAGCGGGGCTTACTACGAGCAGTACTTC. Amino acid sequence: CASSYSGAYYEQYF.

This clonotype was observed a handful of times. The rearrangement links TRBV5-1 to TRBJ2-7; D assignment may be TRBD1 or TRBD2 (6 bases each). Trimming cost V 0 bases and J 1 base, with 14 bases left between them. The CDR3 loop spans 16 amino acids. Germline loops: CDR1 SGHRS, CDR2 YFSETQ. The CDR3 coding sequence is TGCGCCAGCAGCTTGGGAGGGGGGCTCCTTTCCTACGAGCAGTACTTC. Its translation is CASSLGGGLLSYEQYF.

This clonotype was counted many times. V and J are TRBV5-5 and TRBJ1-5, with unresolved D. Trimming removed 2 bases from V and 0 bases from J, with 9 bases in between. This CDR3 is built from 15 residues. CDR1 and CDR2 from the germline V gene are SGHKS and YYEKEE (reference sequence). Here the CDR3 reads CASSFNRDSNQPQHF. In nucleotides, the CDR3 is TGTGCCAGCAGCTTTAATCGTGATAGCAATCAGCCCCAGCATTTT.

This clonotype showed up just a few times. The chain is built from TRBV7-9 and TRBJ1-3; D is unresolved. Looked up from germline, CDR1 is SEHNR and CDR2 is FQNEAQ (reference sequence). This CDR3 has 18 amino acids. V gave up 3 bases and J gave up 0 bases, with 18 bases separating them. CDR3 in DNA: TGTGCCAGCAGCTTGCCCCTCCTCGGGGTGAGCTCTGGAAACACCATATATTTT. Translated: CASSLPLLGVSSGNTIYF.

The rearrangement uses TRBV10-1 and TRBJ1-6; D is unresolved. This CDR3 region has 14 residues. CDR1 and CDR2 (germline): WNHNN, SYGVQD (reference sequence). The V and J ends lost 4 bases and 7 bases respectively, with 11 bases between them. CDR3 residues: CASSVGRENSPLHF. The CDR3 coding sequence is TGCGCCAGCAGTGTCGGACGGGAAAATTCACCCCTCCACTTT.

The rearrangement uses TRBV3-1 and TRBJ2-7; weak D call: TRBD1 (8 bases). CDR3 length equals 15 residues. Trimming shortened V by 3 bases and J by 7 bases, and 19 bases separated the two germline ends. Germline CDR1 LGHDT, CDR2 YNNKEL (reference sequence). This CDR3 reads CASSQGGTGVGEQYF. Written as DNA, the CDR3 is TGTGCCAGCAGCCAGGGGGGGACAGGAGTCGGTGAGCAGTACTTC.

This sequence joins TRBV29-1 and TRBJ1-5; D ambiguous. The V end was cut by 6 bases, the J end by 0 bases, with 12 bases between. This CDR3 has 14 amino acids. Germline lookup yields CDR1 SQVTM and CDR2 ANQGSEA. The CDR3 here is CSVYETGSNQPQHF. The CDR3 coding sequence is TGCAGCGTATACGAGACGGGTAGCAATCAGCCCCAGCATTTT.

This clonotype was counted only a few times. This rearrangement joins TRBV19 to TRBJ2-1, with D perhaps matching TRBD1 or TRBD2 (5 bases each). In germline, CDR1 is LNHDA, CDR2 SQIVND (reference sequence). V gave up 5 bases and J gave up 7 bases, with 9 bases separating them. This CDR3 has 12 amino acids. The chain's CDR3 is CASSPGRNEQFF. CDR3 in DNA: TGTGCCAGTAGTCCAGGGAGAAATGAGCAGTTCTTC.

This clonotype was counted only a few times. V and J are TRBV20-1 and TRBJ1-4; D gene unclear. This CDR3 comprises 12 residues. Trimming took 0 bases from V and 6 from J, leaving 5 bases between them. Germline CDR1 DFQATT, CDR2 SNEGSKA (reference sequence). CDR3 amino acids: CSARDVDEKLFF. DNA of the CDR3: TGCAGTGCTAGAGATGTCGATGAAAAACTGTTTTTT.

This clonotype has just a few counts. V and J are TRBV18 and TRBJ1-3; D is undetermined. Germline CDR1 KGHSH, CDR2 LQKENI. This CDR3 region has 11 residues. V lost 3 bases and J 9 bases, leaving 6 bases between the germline ends. CDR3 bases: TGTGCCAGCTCACCCCCCTCCACCATATATTTT. Translated: CASSPPSTIYF. The variable domain in full, completed from reference TRBV18 and TRBJ1-3, reads NAGVMQNPRHLVRRRGQEARLRCSPMKGHSHVYWYRQLPEEGLKFMVYLQKENIIDESGMPKERFSAEFPKEGPSILRIQQVVRGDSAAYFCASSPPSTIYFGEGSWLTVV.

This clonotype was counted at least ten times. The rearrangement links TRBV6-6 to TRBJ1-1; D not resolved. CDR1 and CDR2 (germline): MNHNY, SVGAGI (reference sequence). CDR3 length equals 13 residues. Trimming stripped 4 bases from V and 4 bases from J, with 10 bases between. CDR3 in amino acids: CASSSQVGTEAFF. The CDR3 DNA is TGTGCCAGCAGTTCCCAGGTAGGCACTGAAGCTTTCTTT.

The chain combines TRBV30 with TRBJ2-3; perhaps D is TRBD1 or TRBD2 (6 bases each). Trimming removed 2 bases at V and 5 bases at J, with 11 bases between. The CDR3 sequence is 13 residues long. The V gene's germline CDR1 is GTSNPN and CDR2 SVGIG (reference sequence). The CDR3 sequence is CAWSLGGQDTQYF. The CDR3, as DNA: TGTGCCTGGAGTCTCGGGGGCCAAGATACGCAGTATTTT.

This clonotype was detected a few times. The V call is TRBV5-5, the J call TRBJ1-1, with no clear D. Trimming took 0 bases from V and 7 from J, leaving 10 bases between them. The CDR3 extends over 13 amino acids. The V gene's germline CDR1 is SGHKS and CDR2 YYEKEE (reference sequence). The CDR3 spells CASSLAAGLEAFF. The CDR3 DNA follows: TGTGCCAGCAGCTTGGCCGCTGGGCTTGAAGCTTTCTTT.

This clonotype was counted at least ten times. The chain employs TRBV3-1 and TRBJ2-7, with D uncertain. The CDR3 consists of 15 residues. Between the trimmed V and J ends, which lost 0 bases and 3 bases, there was a span of 12 bases. Germline V gene data show CDR1 as LGHDT and CDR2 as YNNKEL (reference sequence). In DNA, the CDR3 is TGTGCCAGCAGCCAAGATCGAGGCTTTCACTACGAGCAGTACTTC. Residues: CASSQDRGFHYEQYF.